One and the same sample provided the 20 T cell receptor beta chains below, sequenced in a study of technical replicates of blood from a few donors. The data were produced by immunoSEQ multiplex PCR, yet TCRdb's version contains in-frame clones alone and is incomplete. The sample gives about 12,000 clones, roughly 92% of which show up once; 8.5% is in the top ten. The sample comprised PBMCs. These receptors came from a human donor in good health.

This clone appeared a single time. The genes are TRBV27 and TRBJ2-5; D perhaps matches TRBD1 (6 bases). The CDR3 contains 14 residues. From germline, CDR1 is MNHEY and CDR2 SMNVEV (reference sequence). V was clipped by 1 base and J by 4 bases, with 10 bases between them. The CDR3 DNA reads as TGTGCCAGCAGTTTATGGGAAGGGGGAGAGACCCAGTACTTC. Translation gives CASSLWEGGETQYF.

The rearrangement links TRBV7-9 to TRBJ2-5, with 9 bases matching TRBD2. V dropped 2 bases and J dropped 8; count of bases not matched to a gene: 12. The germline gives CDR1 SEHNR, CDR2 FQNEAQ (reference sequence). The CDR3 extends over 16 amino acids. CDR3 loop: CASSLQVVSGRSTQYF. Here the CDR3 DNA reads TGTGCCAGCAGCTTACAAGTGGTCAGCGGGAGGTCTACCCAGTACTTC.

The chain joins TRBV7-6 to TRBJ1-4, with 7 bases aligning to TRBD1. J lost 8 bases, V lost 5 bases, and 8 bases had no gene match. The CDR3 consists of 14 residues. Germline V gene sequence: CDR1 SGHVS, CDR2 FNYEAQ. CDR3: CASSQGVRREKLFF. Written as DNA, the CDR3 is TGTGCCAGCAGCCAGGGGGTGAGACGCGAAAAACTGTTTTTT.

The V gene is TRBV28, the J gene TRBJ2-7, with a possible D match to TRBD1 (6 bases). Germline CDR1 is MDHEN and CDR2 is SYDVKM. The CDR3 has 14 residues. Trimming left V 5 bases short and J 0 bases short, with 11 bases between. The CDR3 region has the DNA TGTGCCAGCAGTAGTGGACAGAACTCCTACGAGCAGTACTTC. Encoded protein: CASSSGQNSYEQYF.

This chain links TRBV27 with TRBJ2-1; TRBD2 aligns across 9 bases. The CDR3 loop spans 14 amino acids. Germline values: CDR1 MNHEY, CDR2 SMNVEV (reference sequence). The trim removed 3 bases at V and 10 bases at J, leaving 7 bases unmatched. CDR3 residues: CASSFQRGALEQFF. DNA for the CDR3: TGTGCCAGCAGTTTCCAGCGGGGGGCCTTGGAGCAGTTCTTC.

This chain joins TRBV29-1 and TRBJ2-5; the match to TRBD1 covers 8 bases. Looked up from germline, CDR1 is SQVTM and CDR2 is ANQGSEA. The J segment lost 3 bases and the V segment lost 4 bases, leaving 4 bases of the junction unmatched. The length of the CDR3 is 13 residues. The CDR3, as DNA: TGCAGCGTTGGGGCAGGGGGCGAAGAGACCCAGTACTTC. It encodes CSVGAGGEETQYF.

The V call is TRBV5-1, the J call TRBJ2-2; D is uncertain. V shed 4 bases and J shed 7 bases, with 17 bases lying between them. The germline CDR1 and CDR2 sequences are SGHRS and YFSETQ. The CDR3 totals 15 residues. The CDR3 DNA reads as TGCGCCAGCAGCCCCCCCCGGTCCTTCGGCGGGGAGCTGTTTTTT. Protein: CASSPPRSFGGELFF. The full variable domain, completed using reference TRBV5-1 and TRBJ2-2, is KAGVTQTPRYLIKTRGQQVTLSCSPISGHRSVSWYQQTPGQGLQFLFEYFSETQRNKGNFPGRFSGRQFSNSRSEMNVSTLELGDSALYLCASSPPRSFGGELFFGEGSRLTVL.

V is TRBV7-8 and J is TRBJ2-7; possibly TRBD2 for D (6 bases). Trimming shortened V by 0 bases and J by 2 bases, and 11 bases separated the two germline ends. Germline V gives CDR1 SGHVS, CDR2 FQNEAQ. The CDR3 is made up of 15 amino acids. CDR3 in amino acids: CASSLASSVAYEQYF. In DNA form, the CDR3 reads TGTGCCAGCAGCTTAGCGTCTAGCGTAGCCTACGAGCAGTACTTC.

The V and J genes are TRBV2 and TRBJ2-2; D is unresolved. The germline V gene encodes CDR1 SNHLY and CDR2 FYNNEI. Trimming removed 3 bases at V and 8 bases at J, with 4 bases between. The CDR3 runs to 11 residues. The DNA for the CDR3 is TGTGCCAGCAGTGAGACAGGGGAGCTGTTTTTT. This sequence encodes CASSETGELFF.

V and J are TRBV12-5 and TRBJ2-1; 8 positions agree with TRBD2. The CDR3 sequence is 15 residues long. CDR1 LGHNT and CDR2 FRNRAP come from the germline V gene. Trimming took 11 bases from V and 0 from J; bases not matched to a gene: 9. The DNA for the CDR3 is TGTGCTTCCGTAGGAGCGGGGGACTCCTACAATGAGCAGTTCTTC. Protein: CASVGAGDSYNEQFF.

The chain has TRBV19 and TRBJ2-7, with TRBD1 matching over 8 bases. V was pared by 1 base and J by 2 bases, with 4 bases of the junction left unmatched. The CDR3 has 15 residues. Germline V CDR1 and CDR2: LNHDA, SQIVND (reference sequence). The CDR3 is CASSIGQGPAYEQYF. CDR3 bases: TGTGCCAGTAGTATAGGACAGGGGCCCGCCTACGAGCAGTACTTC.

The gene calls are TRBV28 and TRBJ2-7, with D perhaps matching TRBD2 (7 bases). Germline V gene data show CDR1 as MDHEN and CDR2 as SYDVKM. The CDR3 consists of 17 residues. Trimming took 2 bases from V and 2 from J, leaving 19 bases between them. The CDR3 bases are TGTGCCAGCAGTTTAGTACTTTTTAGGGAGGGGGCCTACGAGCAGTACTTC. This codes for CASSLVLFREGAYEQYF.

The chain uses TRBV5-1 and TRBJ2-7; D remains ambiguous. Trimming left V 4 bases short and J 10 bases short, with 12 bases between. The length of the CDR3 is 11 residues. CDR1 and CDR2 (germline): SGHRS, YFSETQ. The CDR3 region has the DNA TGCGCCAGCAGCGGCCGAGGCGATCAGTACTTC. Protein product: CASSGRGDQYF.

This chain links TRBV27 with TRBJ2-7, with 8 positions matching TRBD2. V gave up 5 bases and J gave up 3 bases; unmatched junction bases: 9. The length of the CDR3 is 15 residues. CDR1 is MNHEY and CDR2 is SMNVEV in the germline V gene (reference sequence). Here the CDR3 reads CASSPRLASHYEQYF. The DNA of the CDR3 is TGTGCCAGCAGTCCGCGACTAGCGTCCCACTACGAGCAGTACTTC.

This chain links TRBV11-2 with TRBJ2-2, with 7 positions matching TRBD2. The V segment lost 6 bases and the J segment 5 bases; nucleotides outside the gene matches: 15. The CDR3 is 17 residues long. Germline V gene sequence: CDR1 SGHAT, CDR2 FQNNGV. CDR3: CASSSTPVREGTGELFF. CDR3 DNA: TGTGCCAGCAGTTCAACCCCTGTCAGGGAGGGGACCGGGGAGCTGTTTTTT.

The chain recombines TRBV25-1 with TRBJ2-7, with 10 bases fitting TRBD1. This CDR3 spans 15 amino acids. CDR1 and CDR2 (germline): MGHDK, SYGVNS. The J segment lost 6 bases and the V segment lost 5 bases, leaving 10 bases of the junction unmatched. The CDR3 coding sequence is TGTGCCAGCAGTACCGGGACAGGGGCCTTCGGCGAGCAGTACTTC. This sequence encodes CASSTGTGAFGEQYF.

J is TRBJ1-2 and V is TRBV29-1; TRBD1 agrees at 9 bases. The germline V gene has CDR1 SQVTM and CDR2 ANQGSEA. The CDR3 is 11 residues long. V dropped 7 bases and J dropped 7; count of bases not matched to a gene: 4. CDR3 region: CSAGQGSGYTF. The CDR3, as DNA: TGCAGCGCCGGACAGGGGTCTGGCTACACCTTC.

The V and J genes are TRBV28 and TRBJ2-7; 7 nucleotides line up with TRBD1. Trimming cost V 6 bases and J 0 bases; bases outside gene matches: 8. Germline lookup yields CDR1 MDHEN and CDR2 SYDVKM. CDR3 length: 15 residues. CDR3 amino acids: CASSPQGGGSYEQYF. Here the CDR3 DNA reads TGTGCCAGCAGCCCCCAAGGGGGCGGCTCCTACGAGCAGTACTTC.

V gene TRBV9 combines with J gene TRBJ2-1; a weak D match, TRBD1 (6 bases). V dropped 2 bases and J dropped 10 bases, with 16 bases sitting between them. This CDR3 region has 14 residues. Germline lookup yields CDR1 SGDLS and CDR2 YYNGEE. CDR3 coding DNA: TGTGCCAGCAGCGTTGGCTGGGGAGACAGGGAGCAGTTCTTC. Residues: CASSVGWGDREQFF.

J is TRBJ1-4 and V is TRBV10-3; the match to TRBD1 covers 7 bases. The CDR3 is 14 amino acids. The ends lost 4 bases at V and 8 bases at J; junction bases unmatched: 7. Germline V gives CDR1 ENHRY, CDR2 SYGVKD. The CDR3 DNA reads TGTGCCATCAGTGTAGACAGGGCTGGCGAAAAACTGTTTTTT. This translates into CAISVDRAGEKLFF.